Shown below are 18 T cell receptor beta chains from a single sample sequenced in a study of spatial heterogeneity in lung cancer. Study-level points and caveats: Within tumors, counts of expanded alpha and beta TCRs tracked tumor mutation counts.

No antigen has been identified for these receptors. MiXCR was run by TCRdb on the 5' RACE reads, yielding one entry per CDR3 protein. The sample contains more than 15,000 distinct CDR3 sequences, more than 5.5% of which appear only once. Indicated time point: sample taken at primary tumor resection. Sequenced material: lung tumor tissue, taken at surgery. The source is a male donor with early-stage non-small cell lung cancer.

At least ten counts were recorded for this clonotype. Being off target in a library aimed at alpha chains, this beta chain has a size of little meaning. The J gene is TRBJ1-2, the V gene TRBV7-8, with D perhaps matching TRBD1 (6 bases). Germline V gene lookup returns CDR1 SGHVS and CDR2 FQNEAQ. The CDR3 is made up of 12 amino acids. Trimming took 6 bases from V and 7 from J, leaving 12 bases between them. The CDR3 nucleotides are TGTGCCAGCAGTCATAACAGGGCTGGCTACACCTTC. It encodes CASSHNRAGYTF.

This clonotype occurred many times. With the library built for alpha chains, this beta chain is off target and its frequency is not meaningful. The J gene is TRBJ2-5, the V gene TRBV2; D may be TRBD2 (5 bases). The length of the CDR3 is 15 residues. Germline CDR1 is SNHLY and CDR2 is FYNNEI. Between the trimmed V and J ends, which lost 5 bases and 4 bases, there was a span of 17 bases. CDR3 bases: TGTGCCAGCAGTTTAGCGCGGTCAAAGGGAGAGACCCAGTACTTC. It yields the protein CASSLARSKGETQYF.

Sample share makes this clonotype medium-sized. A library prepared for alpha chains yielded this beta chain as an off-target read; its size is of little meaning. The rearrangement uses TRBV19 and TRBJ1-4; D is unresolved. V was pared by 7 bases and J by 5 bases, with 17 bases between. The CDR3 has 15 amino acids. The V gene's germline CDR1 is LNHDA and CDR2 SQIVND (reference sequence). The CDR3 DNA is TGTGCCAGTAAGAGTACGCCGAGGAAGAATGAAAAACTGTTTTTT. This gives the protein CASKSTPRKNEKLFF. Complete variable domain (other parts from reference TRBV19 and TRBJ1-4): DGGITQSPKYLFRKEGQNVTLSCEQNLNHDAMYWYRQDPGQGLRLIYYSQIVNDFQKGDIAEGYSVSREKKESFPLTVTSAQKNPTAFYLCASKSTPRKNEKLFFGSGTQLSVL.

This clonotype has at least ten counts. A library prepared for alpha chains yielded this beta chain as an off-target read; its size is of little meaning. V and J are TRBV12-3 or TRBV12-4 and TRBJ2-7; the match to TRBD1 covers 7 bases. The CDR3 has 14 amino acids. J was trimmed by 6 bases and V by 2 bases; bases with no gene match: 7. The CDR3 region is CASSLYRGGIEQYF. The CDR3 DNA is TGTGCCAGCAGTTTATACAGGGGTGGAATCGAGCAGTACTTC.

Ten or more counts support this clonotype. This beta chain appears as a stray read in a library generated for alpha chains; its size is not informative. The V and J genes are TRBV12-3 or TRBV12-4 and TRBJ1-2; D might be TRBD1 (6 bases). The CDR3 is made up of 14 amino acids. The V end lost 3 bases, the J end lost 4 bases, and 12 bases lay between the germline ends. Here the CDR3 reads CASSLVGGSYGYTF. The CDR3 DNA follows: TGTGCCAGCAGTTTGGTAGGGGGTAGCTATGGCTACACCTTC.

This clonotype has only one observation. This beta chain appears as a stray read in a library generated for alpha chains; its size is not informative. This chain uses TRBV7-2 with TRBJ2-3; D is uncertain. V lost 5 bases, J lost 3 bases, and 9 bases lay in between. The CDR3 runs to 13 residues. Per germline, CDR1 SGHTA and CDR2 FQGNSA. The CDR3 sequence: CASSRTGTDTQYF. In DNA form, the CDR3 reads TGTGCCAGCAGCCGGACCGGGACAGATACGCAGTATTTT.

This clonotype occurred many times. The library was prepared for alpha chains; this beta chain is a stray read, so its frequency means little. This chain uses TRBV20-1 with TRBJ2-5; no definite D call. Between the trimmed V and J ends, which lost 7 bases and 0 bases, there was a span of 9 bases. Germline assignment: CDR1 DFQATT and CDR2 SNEGSKA (reference sequence). The CDR3 length is 12 residues. CDR3 nucleotides: TGCAGTGTTTATCGAGACCAAGAGACCCAGTACTTC. Translation: CSVYRDQETQYF.

This clonotype was detected ten times or more. Because this beta chain is a stray read in a library intended to capture alpha chains, its abundance should not be given much weight. CDR3: CSVEGDRGHYEQYF. CDR3 in DNA: TGCAGCGTTGAAGGCGACAGGGGGCACTACGAGCAGTACTTC. The chain couples TRBV29-1 to TRBJ2-7; TRBD1 matches 10 bases. Germline V gene data show CDR1 as SQVTM and CDR2 as ANQGSEA. The V and J ends lost 1 base and 3 bases, in that order; junction bases with no gene match: 3. This CDR3 spans 14 amino acids.

This clonotype is labeled medium-sized (0.01 to 0.1%). In a library made to pick up alpha chains, this beta chain is a stray read with a size that means little. The chain joins TRBV9 to TRBJ2-1, with 7 bases aligning to TRBD2. V was pared by 3 bases and J by 12 bases, with 6 bases of the junction left unmatched. In germline, CDR1 is SGDLS, CDR2 YYNGEE. CDR3 length: 12 residues. CDR3 residues: CASSGSGIGQFF. The CDR3 DNA is TGTGCCAGCAGCGGGAGCGGGATAGGGCAGTTCTTC.

Ten or more counts support this clonotype. This beta chain is an off-target read within a library intended for alpha chains, so its frequency means little. The chain combines TRBV10-3 with TRBJ2-7, with 9 bases lining up with TRBD1. J gave up 5 bases and V 7 bases, and 9 bases lay outside the gene matches. CDR1 ENHRY and CDR2 SYGVKD come from the germline V gene. This CDR3 spans 14 amino acids. In nucleotides, the CDR3 is TGTGCCATCAACCCGGGACAGGGAACCAACGAGCAGTACTTC. It translates to CAINPGQGTNEQYF.

This clonotype came up many times. This beta chain is a stray sequence in a library constructed for alpha chains; its clone size is not meaningful. The J gene is TRBJ1-6, the V gene TRBV28, with D unresolved. Germline loops: CDR1 MDHEN, CDR2 SYDVKM. Trimming stripped 6 bases from V and 16 bases from J, with 16 bases between. The CDR3 totals 12 residues. The chain's CDR3 is CASSSGGLALHF. CDR3 in DNA: TGTGCCAGCAGCTCCGGAGGACTGGCTCTCCACTTT.

This clonotype qualifies as medium-sized. In a library made to pick up alpha chains, this beta chain is a stray read with a size that means little. The chain combines TRBV29-1 with TRBJ2-5; the D gene is possibly TRBD1 (6 bases). V shed 6 bases and J shed 0 bases, with 11 bases lying between them. The CDR3 is made up of 13 amino acids. CDR1 and CDR2 from the germline V gene are SQVTM and ANQGSEA. The CDR3 DNA sequence: TGCAGCGTCGGCCGGGACAACCAAGAGACCCAGTACTTC. Its protein is CSVGRDNQETQYF.

On this clonotype itself: This beta chain turned up in a library designed for alpha chains; as an off-target read, its abundance says little. The rearrangement uses TRBV3-1 and TRBJ2-7; 8 nucleotides align to TRBD2. The CDR3 has 14 residues. The germline gives CDR1 LGHDT, CDR2 YNNKEL (reference sequence). The V gene end was trimmed by 2 bases and the J gene end by 2 bases; junction bases not matched to a gene: 2. CDR3 in amino acids: CASSQSGLAYEQYF. The CDR3 DNA sequence: TGTGCCAGCAGCCAATCGGGACTAGCCTACGAGCAGTACTTC.

Regarding this clonotype: This beta chain appears as a stray read in a library generated for alpha chains; its size is not informative. The chain carries TRBV12-5 and TRBJ2-7; tentatively, D is TRBD1 (6 bases). Trimming removed 7 bases from V and 5 bases from J, with 15 bases in between. The CDR3 length is 13 residues. Germline-derived CDR1 and CDR2 are LGHNT and FRNRAP. In DNA form, the CDR3 reads TGTGCTAGTGTGGGGGCGGGCGGCAACGAGCAGTACTTC. This sequence encodes CASVGAGGNEQYF.

This clonotype was recorded many times. A library prepared for alpha chains yielded this beta chain as an off-target read; its size is of little meaning. The V and J genes are TRBV6-1 and TRBJ2-6, with 8 bases that match TRBD1. J lost 0 bases, V lost 4 bases, and 5 bases had no gene match. CDR1 and CDR2 from the germline V gene are MNHNS and SASEGT. This CDR3 has 17 amino acids. The CDR3 loop reads CASSVRTGSSGANVLTF. In DNA, the CDR3 is TGTGCCAGCAGTGTGAGGACAGGGAGCTCTGGGGCCAACGTCCTGACTTTC.

This clonotype was counted at least ten times. A library prepared for alpha chains yielded this beta chain as an off-target read; its size is of little meaning. This sequence joins TRBV10-1 and TRBJ2-7; tentative D call: TRBD1 (6 bases). From germline, CDR1 is WNHNN and CDR2 SYGVQD (reference sequence). V gave up 2 bases and J gave up 5 bases, with 10 bases separating them. This CDR3 spans 13 amino acids. CDR3 in amino acids: CASSETGSDEQYF. In DNA, the CDR3 is TGCGCCAGCAGTGAGACAGGGAGCGACGAGCAGTACTTC.

This clonotype was counted ten times or more. This beta chain slipped into a library made for alpha chains as a stray read, so its size is not meaningful. The V and J genes are TRBV29-1 and TRBJ2-7; no firm D call. V was clipped by 0 bases and J by 8 bases, with 8 bases between them. The length of the CDR3 is 11 residues. Germline V lookup: CDR1 SQVTM, CDR2 ANQGSEA. The CDR3 DNA reads as TGCAGCGTTGAAGATAGGCGGAAGCAGTACTTC. Translating gives CSVEDRRKQYF.

Comment on this clonotype: Since it is a stray read in a library aimed at alpha chains, this beta chain has a size that is not meaningful. V usage is TRBV27 and J usage is TRBJ2-3, with 8 bases aligning to TRBD1. Germline CDR1 and CDR2: MNHEY and SMNVEV (reference sequence). With 11 bases clipped from V and 4 bases from J, the junction kept 11 bases outside the gene matches. This CDR3 has 14 residues. The CDR3 sequence is CACQIRQGPDTQYF. For the CDR3, the DNA is TGTGCCTGCCAGATTCGACAGGGGCCAGATACGCAGTATTTT.